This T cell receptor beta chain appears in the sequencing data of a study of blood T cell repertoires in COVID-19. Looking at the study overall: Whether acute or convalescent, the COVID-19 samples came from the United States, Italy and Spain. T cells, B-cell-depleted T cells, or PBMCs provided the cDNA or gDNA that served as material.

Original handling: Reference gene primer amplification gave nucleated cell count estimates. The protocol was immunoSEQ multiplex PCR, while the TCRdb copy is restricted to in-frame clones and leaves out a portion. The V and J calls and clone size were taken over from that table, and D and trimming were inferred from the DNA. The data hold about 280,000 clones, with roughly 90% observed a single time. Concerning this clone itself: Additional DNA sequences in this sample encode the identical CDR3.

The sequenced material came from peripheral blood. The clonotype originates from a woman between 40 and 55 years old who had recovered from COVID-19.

In nucleotides, the CDR3 is TGCGCCAGCAGCCCCGGACAGGGTGCCGGCGAGCAGTACTTC. Translating gives CASSPGQGAGEQYF. The chain links TRBV5-1 to TRBJ2-7; TRBD1 aligns across 8 bases. The V gene's germline CDR1 is SGHRS and CDR2 YFSETQ. The CDR3 runs to 14 residues. With 4 bases clipped from V and 6 bases from J, the junction kept 9 bases outside the gene matches.